This T cell receptor (beta chain) derives from a study of T cell changes during pregnancy in multiple sclerosis. Sequenced by immunoSEQ multiplex PCR; TCRdb stores in-frame clones only, minus some. This table has 93,000 or so clones, approximately 90% appearing once. Trimming took 2 bases from V and 0 from J, leaving 11 bases between them. The germline gives CDR1 MNHEY, CDR2 SMNVEV (reference sequence). The CDR3 has 16 residues. The count of this clone is one. The sequence came from a female donor with multiple sclerosis, enrolled in a pregnancy study. V usage is TRBV27 and J usage is TRBJ2-4; D gene uncertain. The sequenced sample was peripheral blood, obtained before pregnancy. DNA for the CDR3: TGTGCCAGCAGTTTAATCCCGCGCTTAGCCAAAAACATTCAGTACTTC. Amino acid sequence: CASSLIPRLAKNIQYF.